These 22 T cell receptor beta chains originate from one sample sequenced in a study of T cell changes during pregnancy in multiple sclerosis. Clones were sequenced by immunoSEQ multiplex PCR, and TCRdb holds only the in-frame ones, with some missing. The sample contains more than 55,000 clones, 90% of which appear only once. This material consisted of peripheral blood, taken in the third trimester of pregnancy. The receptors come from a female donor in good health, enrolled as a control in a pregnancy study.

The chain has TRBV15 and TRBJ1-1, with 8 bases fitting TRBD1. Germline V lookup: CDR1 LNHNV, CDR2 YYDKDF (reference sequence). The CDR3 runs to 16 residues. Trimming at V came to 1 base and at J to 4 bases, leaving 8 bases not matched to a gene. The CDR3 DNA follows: TGTGCCACCAGCAGAGGGGCAGGGGGCGGGGGCACTGAAGCTTTCTTT. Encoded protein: CATSRGAGGGGTEAFF. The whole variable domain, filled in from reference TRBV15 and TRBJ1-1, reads DAMVIQNPRYQVTQFGKPVTLSCSQTLNHNVMYWYQQKSSQAPKLLFHYYDKDFNNEADTPDNFQSRRPNTSFCFLDIRSPGLGDTAMYLCATSRGAGGGGTEAFFGQGTRLTVV.

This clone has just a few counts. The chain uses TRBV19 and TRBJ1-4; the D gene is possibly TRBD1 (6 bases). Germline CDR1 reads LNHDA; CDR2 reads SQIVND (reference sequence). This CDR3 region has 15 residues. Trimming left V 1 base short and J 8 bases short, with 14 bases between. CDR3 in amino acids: CASSIGAGAGEKLFF. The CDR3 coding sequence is TGTGCCAGTAGTATAGGCGCGGGGGCAGGAGAAAAACTGTTTTTT. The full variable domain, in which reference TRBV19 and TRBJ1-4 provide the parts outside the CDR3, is DGGITQSPKYLFRKEGQNVTLSCEQNLNHDAMYWYRQDPGQGLRLIYYSQIVNDFQKGDIAEGYSVSREKKESFPLTVTSAQKNPTAFYLCASSIGAGAGEKLFFGSGTQLSVL.

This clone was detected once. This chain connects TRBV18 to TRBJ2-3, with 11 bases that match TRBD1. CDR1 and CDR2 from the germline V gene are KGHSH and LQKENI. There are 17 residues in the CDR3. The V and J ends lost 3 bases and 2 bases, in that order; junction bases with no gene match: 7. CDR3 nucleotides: TGTGCCAGCTCACCGTTGGGACAGGGGGGTACCACAGATACGCAGTATTTT. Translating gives CASSPLGQGGTTDTQYF.

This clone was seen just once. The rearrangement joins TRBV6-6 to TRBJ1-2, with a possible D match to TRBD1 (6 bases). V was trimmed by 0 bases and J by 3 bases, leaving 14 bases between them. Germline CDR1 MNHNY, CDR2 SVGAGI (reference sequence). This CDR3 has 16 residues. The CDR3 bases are TGTGCCAGCAGTTACTCCAGGGGTTCTTATGACTATGGCTACACCTTC. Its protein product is CASSYSRGSYDYGYTF.

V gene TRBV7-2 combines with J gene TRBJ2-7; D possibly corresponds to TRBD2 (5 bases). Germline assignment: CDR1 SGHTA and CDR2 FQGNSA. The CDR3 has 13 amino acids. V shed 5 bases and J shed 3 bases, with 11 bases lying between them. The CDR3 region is CASSPDYIYEQYF. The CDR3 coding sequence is TGTGCCAGCAGCCCAGACTACATCTACGAGCAGTACTTC. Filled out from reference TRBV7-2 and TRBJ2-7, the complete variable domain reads GAGVSQSPSNKVTEKGKDVELRCDPISGHTALYWYRQSLGQGLEFLIYFQGNSAPDKSGLPSDRFSAERTGGSVSTLTIQRTQQEDSAVYLCASSPDYIYEQYFGPGTRLTVT.

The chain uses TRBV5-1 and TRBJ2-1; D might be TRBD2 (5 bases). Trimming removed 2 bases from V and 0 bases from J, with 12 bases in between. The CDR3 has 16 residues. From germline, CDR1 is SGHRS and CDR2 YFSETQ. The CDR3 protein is CASSLPSAGSYNEQFF. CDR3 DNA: TGCGCCAGCAGCTTACCGTCGGCGGGCTCCTACAATGAGCAGTTCTTC.

The CDR3 here is CASSQWDKSTYEQYF. The CDR3 DNA sequence: TGTGCCAGCAGCCAATGGGACAAGTCTACCTACGAGCAGTACTTC. The chain joins TRBV14 to TRBJ2-7, with D possibly TRBD1 on 6 matching bases. The CDR3 runs to 15 residues. Germline CDR1 reads SGHDN; CDR2 reads FVKESK. Trimming removed 2 bases from V and 2 bases from J, with 13 bases in between.

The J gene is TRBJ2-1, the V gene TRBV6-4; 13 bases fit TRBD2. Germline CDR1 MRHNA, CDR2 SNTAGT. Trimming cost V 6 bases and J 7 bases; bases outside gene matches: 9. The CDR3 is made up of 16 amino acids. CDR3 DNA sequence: TGTGCCAGCAGCCCTTCCCGACTAGCGGGAGGAAATGAGCAGTTCTTC. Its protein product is CASSPSRLAGGNEQFF.

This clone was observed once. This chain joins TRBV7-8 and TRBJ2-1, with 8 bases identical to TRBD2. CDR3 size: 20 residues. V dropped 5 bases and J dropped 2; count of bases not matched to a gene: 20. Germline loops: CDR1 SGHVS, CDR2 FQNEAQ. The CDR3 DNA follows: TGTGCCAGCAGCCACGACTGGCCAGCGGGAGAGGTGACCCCCTACAATGAGCAGTTCTTC. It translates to CASSHDWPAGEVTPYNEQFF.

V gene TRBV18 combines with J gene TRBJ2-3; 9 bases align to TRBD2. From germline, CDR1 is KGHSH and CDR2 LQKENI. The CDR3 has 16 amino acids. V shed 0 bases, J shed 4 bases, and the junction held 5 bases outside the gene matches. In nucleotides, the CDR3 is TGTGCCAGCTCACCACCGGGACTAGCTAGCGCAGATACGCAGTATTTT. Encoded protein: CASSPPGLASADTQYF.

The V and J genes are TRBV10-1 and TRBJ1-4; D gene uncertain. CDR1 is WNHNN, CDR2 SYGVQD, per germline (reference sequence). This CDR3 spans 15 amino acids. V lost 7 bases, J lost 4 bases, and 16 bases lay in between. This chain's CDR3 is CASTNAGRNNEKLFF. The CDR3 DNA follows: TGCGCCAGCACTAACGCGGGCAGGAATAATGAAAAACTGTTTTTT.

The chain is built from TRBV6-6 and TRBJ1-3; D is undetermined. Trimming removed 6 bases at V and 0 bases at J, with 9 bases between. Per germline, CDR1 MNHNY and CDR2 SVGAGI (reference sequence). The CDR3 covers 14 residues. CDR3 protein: CASSVFNSGNTIYF. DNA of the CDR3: TGTGCCAGCAGCGTCTTTAACTCTGGAAACACCATATATTTT.

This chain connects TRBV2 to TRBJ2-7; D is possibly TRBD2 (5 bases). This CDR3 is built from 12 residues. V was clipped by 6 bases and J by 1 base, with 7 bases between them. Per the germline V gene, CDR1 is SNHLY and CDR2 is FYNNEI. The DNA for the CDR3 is TGTGCCAGCAGGGACTTGTCCTACGAGCAGTACTTC. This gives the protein CASRDLSYEQYF.

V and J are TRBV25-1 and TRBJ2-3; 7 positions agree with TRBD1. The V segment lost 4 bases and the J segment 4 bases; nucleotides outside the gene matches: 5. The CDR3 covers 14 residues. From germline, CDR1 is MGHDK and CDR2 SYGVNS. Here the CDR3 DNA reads TGTGCCAGCAGTGTGGGACAGCGCCCAGATACGCAGTATTTT. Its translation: CASSVGQRPDTQYF. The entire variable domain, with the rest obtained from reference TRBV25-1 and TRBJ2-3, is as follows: EADIYQTPRYLVIGTGKKITLECSQTMGHDKMYWYQQDPGMELHLIHYSYGVNSTEKGDLSSESTVSRIRTEHFPLTLESARPSHTSQYLCASSVGQRPDTQYFGPGTRLTVL.

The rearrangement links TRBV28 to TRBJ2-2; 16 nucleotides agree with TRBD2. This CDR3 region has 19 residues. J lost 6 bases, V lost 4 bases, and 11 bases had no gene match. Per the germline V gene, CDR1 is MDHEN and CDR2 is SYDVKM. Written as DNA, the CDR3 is TGTGCCAGCAGTTCCCCAGGGACTAGCGGGGGGGCGAAGTCCGGGGAGCTGTTTTTT. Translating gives CASSSPGTSGGAKSGELFF.

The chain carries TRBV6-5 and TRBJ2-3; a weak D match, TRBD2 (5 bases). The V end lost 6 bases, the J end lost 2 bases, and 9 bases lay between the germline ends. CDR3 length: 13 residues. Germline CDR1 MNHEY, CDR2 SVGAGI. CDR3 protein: CASSRTFTDTQYF. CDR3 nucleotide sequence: TGTGCCAGCAGCAGGACTTTCACAGATACGCAGTATTTT.

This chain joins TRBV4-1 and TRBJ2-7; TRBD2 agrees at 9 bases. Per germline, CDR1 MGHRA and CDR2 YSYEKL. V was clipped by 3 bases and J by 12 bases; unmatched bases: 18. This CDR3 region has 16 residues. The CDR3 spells CASSHGTSQPFEFRYF. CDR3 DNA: TGCGCCAGCAGCCATGGGACTAGCCAACCTTTCGAGTTTCGGTACTTC.

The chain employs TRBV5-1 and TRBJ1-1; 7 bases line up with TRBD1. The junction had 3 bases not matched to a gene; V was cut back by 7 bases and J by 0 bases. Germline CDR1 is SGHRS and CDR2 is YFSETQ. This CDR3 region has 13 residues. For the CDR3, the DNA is TGCGCCAGCGCGGGACAGATGAACACTGAAGCTTTCTTT. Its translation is CASAGQMNTEAFF.

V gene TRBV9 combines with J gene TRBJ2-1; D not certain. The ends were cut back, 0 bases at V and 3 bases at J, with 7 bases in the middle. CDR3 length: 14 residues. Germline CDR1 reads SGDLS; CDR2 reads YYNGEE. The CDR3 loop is CASSVATGYNEQFF. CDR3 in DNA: TGTGCCAGCAGCGTAGCTACCGGCTACAATGAGCAGTTCTTC.

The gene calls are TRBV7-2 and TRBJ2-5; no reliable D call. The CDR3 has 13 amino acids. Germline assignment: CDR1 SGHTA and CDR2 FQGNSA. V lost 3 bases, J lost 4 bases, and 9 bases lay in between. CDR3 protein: CASSLGYRETQYF. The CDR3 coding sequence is TGTGCCAGCAGCTTGGGCTACCGAGAGACCCAGTACTTC. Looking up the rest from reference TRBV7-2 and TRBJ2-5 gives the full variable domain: GAGVSQSPSNKVTEKGKDVELRCDPISGHTALYWYRQSLGQGLEFLIYFQGNSAPDKSGLPSDRFSAERTGGSVSTLTIQRTQQEDSAVYLCASSLGYRETQYFGPGTRLLVL.

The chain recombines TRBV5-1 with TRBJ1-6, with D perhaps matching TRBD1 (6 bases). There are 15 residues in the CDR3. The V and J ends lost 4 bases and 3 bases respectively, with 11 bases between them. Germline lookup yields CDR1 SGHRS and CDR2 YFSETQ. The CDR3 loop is CASSAKQGYNSPLHF. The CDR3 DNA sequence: TGCGCCAGCAGCGCTAAACAGGGCTATAATTCACCCCTCCACTTT. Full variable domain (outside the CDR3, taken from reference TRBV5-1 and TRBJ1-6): KAGVTQTPRYLIKTRGQQVTLSCSPISGHRSVSWYQQTPGQGLQFLFEYFSETQRNKGNFPGRFSGRQFSNSRSEMNVSTLELGDSALYLCASSAKQGYNSPLHFGNGTRLTVT.

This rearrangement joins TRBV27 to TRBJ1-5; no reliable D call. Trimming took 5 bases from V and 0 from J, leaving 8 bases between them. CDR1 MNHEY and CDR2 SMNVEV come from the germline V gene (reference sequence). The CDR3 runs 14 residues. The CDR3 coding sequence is TGTGCCAGCAGTCCCATTAGTAGCAATCAGCCCCAGCATTTT. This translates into CASSPISSNQPQHF.